The next 15 T cell receptor beta chains were all read from a single sample in a study of T cells in Graves' hyperthyroidism and ophthalmopathy. What was amplified from RNA transcripts were TCR beta CDR3 regions. In the first-round RT-PCR of the TCR CDR3, the HTBI primer set was used. In TCRdb, the multiplex PCR reads were re-called with MiXCR into one record per CDR3 protein. The sample records hundreds of thousands of distinct CDR3 sequences, over 12% being singletons. The material sequenced was blood. The source is a woman in her thirties or forties with Graves' ophthalmopathy.

This clonotype was seen many times. This chain joins TRBV19 and TRBJ2-7; the D gene is possibly TRBD1 (6 bases). This CDR3 has 14 amino acids. Between the trimmed V and J ends, which lost 2 bases and 3 bases, there was a span of 11 bases. Germline V gene data show CDR1 as LNHDA and CDR2 as SQIVND (reference sequence). CDR3 in DNA: TGTGCCAGTAGTATATTAGGACAGTTCTACGAGCAGTACTTC. It specifies CASSILGQFYEQYF.

At least ten counts were recorded for this clonotype. The V gene is TRBV6-5, the J gene TRBJ2-7; D gene uncertain. The CDR3 covers 15 residues. Per the germline V gene, CDR1 is MNHEY and CDR2 is SVGAGI. V gave up 0 bases and J gave up 7 bases, with 16 bases separating them. The CDR3 DNA follows: TGTGCCAGCAGTTACTCGTTCGCAGCGTTAAGGGAGCAGTACTTC. Encoded protein: CASSYSFAALREQYF.

This clonotype was seen at least ten times. The chain joins TRBV20-1 to TRBJ1-2; D is unclear. Germline values: CDR1 DFQATT, CDR2 SNEGSKA (reference sequence). Trimming took 4 bases from V and 2 from J, leaving 14 bases between them. This CDR3 is built from 14 residues. The CDR3 bases are TGCAGTGCTACCCTCTCGGAGCACAACTATGGCTACACCTTC. Protein: CSATLSEHNYGYTF.

This clonotype came up many times. V usage is TRBV11-1 and J usage is TRBJ1-2, with D perhaps matching TRBD1 (5 bases). Germline V gene data show CDR1 as SGHAT and CDR2 as FQDESV (reference sequence). Deletions cut 8 bases from V and 5 bases from J, with 15 bases between. The CDR3 totals 13 residues. CDR3 residues: CASSAGAHYGYTF. Written as DNA, the CDR3 is TGTGCCAGCTCCGCCGGGGCACATTATGGCTACACCTTC. Looking up the rest from reference TRBV11-1 and TRBJ1-2 gives the full variable domain: EAEVAQSPRYKITEKSQAVAFWCDPISGHATLYWYRQILGQGPELLVQFQDESVVDDSQLPKDRFSAERLKGVDSTLKIQPAELGDSAMYLCASSAGAHYGYTFGSGTRLTVV.

This clonotype was seen ten or more times. The chain employs TRBV4-1 and TRBJ1-1, with TRBD1 matching over 8 bases. The V and J ends lost 8 bases and 1 base, in that order; junction bases with no gene match: 3. Germline loops: CDR1 MGHRA, CDR2 YSYEKL. This CDR3 contains 13 residues. The CDR3 region has the DNA TGCGCCAGCCAGGGACAGGAGAACACTGAAGCTTTCTTT. Residues: CASQGQENTEAFF.

The sample holds a few counts of this clonotype. V and J are TRBV5-1 and TRBJ2-7; TRBD2 matches 7 bases. CDR3 size: 17 residues. The V gene end was trimmed by 0 bases and the J gene end by 4 bases; junction bases not matched to a gene: 13. Germline loops: CDR1 SGHRS, CDR2 YFSETQ. The CDR3 here is CASSLAGGRDYSYEQYF. In DNA, the CDR3 is TGCGCCAGCAGCTTGGCCGGCGGGAGAGATTACTCTTACGAGCAGTACTTC.

This clonotype showed up just once. V usage is TRBV15 and J usage is TRBJ2-2; 15 bases are shared with TRBD2. This CDR3 region has 17 residues. The J segment lost 5 bases and the V segment lost 0 bases, leaving 1 base of the junction unmatched. Germline CDR1 is LNHNV and CDR2 is YYDKDF (reference sequence). The CDR3 protein is CATSRDGTSGRTGELFF. Written as DNA, the CDR3 is TGTGCCACCAGCAGAGATGGGACTAGCGGGAGGACCGGGGAGCTGTTTTTT.

This clonotype was picked up a small number of times. The V and J genes are TRBV6-1 and TRBJ2-7, with D perhaps matching TRBD2 (5 bases). The germline V and J ends were trimmed by 7 bases and 1 base, with 20 bases remaining between them. The V gene's germline CDR1 is MNHNS and CDR2 SASEGT. The CDR3 extends over 16 amino acids. The CDR3 is CASKRKFVTESYEQYF. DNA for the CDR3: TGTGCCAGCAAGCGGAAGTTTGTCACCGAATCCTACGAGCAGTACTTC.

This clonotype occurred many times. The chain links TRBV6-2 or TRBV6-3 to TRBJ1-1; D unresolved. The V and J ends lost 5 bases and 4 bases respectively, with 14 bases between them. This CDR3 contains 14 residues. Germline CDR1 and CDR2: MNHEY and SVGEGT. In DNA form, the CDR3 reads TGTGCCAGCAGTCAACTCACCCTGGGCACTGAAGCTTTCTTT. Its translation is CASSQLTLGTEAFF.

This chain links TRBV28 with TRBJ2-7; 11 bases are a match to TRBD1. Germline values: CDR1 MDHEN, CDR2 SYDVKM. CDR3 length: 15 amino acids. V shed 6 bases, J shed 3 bases, and the junction held 7 bases outside the gene matches. The CDR3: CASSGAGTGGYEQYF. CDR3 DNA: TGTGCCAGCAGCGGGGCTGGGACAGGGGGCTACGAGCAGTACTTC. Together with reference TRBV28 and TRBJ2-7, the CDR3 gives the full variable domain: DVKVTQSSRYLVKRTGEKVFLECVQDMDHENMFWYRQDPGLGLRLIYFSYDVKMKEKGDIPEGYSVSREKKERFSLILESASTNQTSMYLCASSGAGTGGYEQYFGPGTRLTVT.

This clonotype was seen many times. The V call is TRBV15, the J call TRBJ2-1, with 8 bases aligning to TRBD2. The CDR3 spans 15 residues. CDR1 and CDR2 (germline): LNHNV, YYDKDF (reference sequence). The V segment lost 0 bases and the J segment 7 bases; nucleotides outside the gene matches: 5. Here the CDR3 reads CATSRESGSRNEQFF. The CDR3 DNA sequence: TGTGCCACCAGCAGAGAAAGCGGGAGTAGGAATGAGCAGTTCTTC.

This clonotype was counted at least ten times. The chain links TRBV12-3 or TRBV12-4 to TRBJ1-5; TRBD1 matches 9 bases. The V segment lost 1 base and the J segment 3 bases; nucleotides outside the gene matches: 22. The CDR3 loop spans 22 amino acids. The CDR3 loop reads CASSLGVRGWVRGTGSNQPQHF. The DNA of the CDR3 is TGTGCCAGCAGTTTAGGGGTCCGGGGTTGGGTTCGCGGGACAGGGTCCAATCAGCCCCAGCATTTT.

This sequence joins TRBV19 and TRBJ2-7, with TRBD2 matching 7 bases. Germline lookup yields CDR1 LNHDA and CDR2 SQIVND (reference sequence). V dropped 3 bases and J dropped 5; count of bases not matched to a gene: 4. The CDR3 contains 13 residues. Here the CDR3 reads CASSIGGGNEQYF. The CDR3 DNA reads as TGTGCCAGTAGTATCGGCGGGGGAAACGAGCAGTACTTC.

This clonotype was seen ten or more times. An end of the junction does not agree with germline; a read error may underlie this. The chain employs TRBV7-9 and TRBJ2-7; tentative D call: TRBD2 (6 bases). This CDR3 contains 14 residues. The germline V gene has CDR1 SEHNR and CDR2 FQNEAQ (reference sequence). The CDR3 bases are TGTGCCAGCAGCTTAGGCTCACTAGCCTATGAGCAGTACTTC. Amino acid sequence: CASSLGSLAYEQYF.

This clonotype occurred a few times. The rearrangement uses TRBV12-3 or TRBV12-4 and TRBJ2-2, with D perhaps TRBD1 or TRBD2 (5 bases each). The CDR3 totals 14 residues. The germline V and J ends were trimmed by 3 bases and 4 bases, with 9 bases remaining between them. DNA for the CDR3: TGTGCCAGCAGTTTGACAGCGGCCACCGGGGAGCTGTTTTTT. Its protein is CASSLTAATGELFF.